The source of this TCR beta chain is a study of blood T cell repertoires in COVID-19. Across the study: Italy, Spain and the United States were the sources of the convalescent and acute COVID-19 samples.

Study processing details: How many nucleated cells were present was estimated from reference gene primer amplification. Generated by immunoSEQ multiplex PCR, the TCRdb table keeps only in-frame clones and is missing some. Clonal size and the V and J genes are those of that table, whereas D and trimming came from the DNA. The data hold some 200,000 clones, with about 88% observed a single time. Per germline, CDR1 MDHEN and CDR2 SYDVKM. The CDR3 is made up of 13 amino acids. The V and J ends lost 3 bases and 8 bases respectively, with 11 bases between them. The sample consisted of peripheral blood. V gene TRBV28 combines with J gene TRBJ2-1; D ambiguous. This sequence originates from a man between 45 and 60 years old who had recovered from COVID-19. The CDR3 nucleotides are TGTGCCAGCAGTTTCTCCCGGAGCTATGAGCAGTTCTTC. Translated: CASSFSRSYEQFF.